This T cell receptor beta chain was identified during a study of STAT5B mutations in CD4+ large granular lymphocyte leukemia. Study summary: The CDR3 'QG' motif was associated with a particular HLA allele among healthy donors.

Study observations and caveats: About 25% of private leukemic clonotypes occurred rarely in other patients' non-leukemic repertoires. Top patient clones used TRBV06 genes more often: 8/27 versus 2/35 in controls. CD4-sorted patient repertoires seemed more clonal than healthy CD4+ repertoires.

This CDR3 comprises 17 residues. Germline CDR1 is LNHNV and CDR2 is YYDKDF (reference sequence). V was pared by 3 bases and J by 4 bases, with 10 bases of the junction left unmatched. Assay used: immunoSEQ multiplex PCR; TCRdb lists only in-frame clones, some missing. The table includes about 40,000 clones, approximately 80% detected once. On this clone: Its specificity is unknown.

The chain recombines TRBV15 with TRBJ2-5; 11 bases align to TRBD2. Sequenced: CD4+ T cells from blood buffy coats. This sequence was found in a human donor in good health. CDR3 bases: TGTGCCACCAGCAGTGGTCTAGCGGGGGGCGGGGCAGAGACCCAGTACTTC. Its protein product is CATSSGLAGGGAETQYF. The whole variable domain, filled in from reference TRBV15 and TRBJ2-5, reads DAMVIQNPRYQVTQFGKPVTLSCSQTLNHNVMYWYQQKSSQAPKLLFHYYDKDFNNEADTPDNFQSRRPNTSFCFLDIRSPGLGDTAMYLCATSSGLAGGGAETQYFGPGTRLLVL.